The 23 T cell receptor beta chains below were found in one sample sequenced in a study of shared clonotypes between healthy human individuals (dated by TCRdb to the early 2020s). The library was generated by the immunoSEQ multiplex PCR assay. Sourced from immuneACCESS, this table was stored by TCRdb with only in-frame sequences that have V and J called. A share of the clones is absent; for the studies checked, an unresolved V gene accounts for under half, and the remainder has no known explanation. The sample has millions of clones on record, 90% to 95% of them singletons. The ten biggest clones cover roughly 0.13% of the sample. Sequencing was done on a sample of naive CD4+ T cells sorted from blood. In light of the paper, this sample's cell subset or site label describes: CD45RA+ positively selected. The receptors were gathered from a man younger than 35 in good health.

This rearrangement joins TRBV10-3 to TRBJ2-7, with D unclear. The germline gives CDR1 ENHRY, CDR2 SYGVKD. The CDR3 covers 14 residues. Trimming took off 10 bases at V and 3 bases at J, with 19 bases between the two ends. CDR3 coding DNA: TGTGCCACCCTACCGGGTTTCGCCGTCTACGAGCAGTACTTC. It is translated as CATLPGFAVYEQYF.

Comment on this clone: Within the sample, other DNA sequences also encode this same CDR3. This chain joins TRBV6-5 and TRBJ1-1; no firm D call. CDR3 length: 11 amino acids. Germline V gene data show CDR1 as MNHEY and CDR2 as SVGAGI. Deletions cut 9 bases from V and 3 bases from J, with 8 bases between. CDR3 sequence (DNA): TGTGCCAGTGCTCGGGACACTGAAGCTTTCTTT. Amino acid sequence: CASARDTEAFF.

This CDR3 reads CASSSSGWEGNSPLHF. The CDR3 coding sequence is TGTGCCAGCAGTTCCTCCGGCTGGGAGGGGAATTCACCCCTCCACTTT. The J gene is TRBJ1-6, the V gene TRBV28; possible D gene TRBD1, 5 bases. The CDR3 contains 16 residues. With 4 bases removed from V and 7 bases from J, the gap between germline ends came to 17 bases. Per the germline V gene, CDR1 is MDHEN and CDR2 is SYDVKM.

This clone was observed once. The chain joins TRBV6-5 to TRBJ2-7; D is possibly TRBD2 (5 bases). Trimming left V 6 bases short and J 6 bases short, with 18 bases between. The CDR3 runs 14 residues. Germline assignment: CDR1 MNHEY and CDR2 SVGAGI. The CDR3 coding sequence is TGTGCCAGCAGCCTAGCTCCGGCAATAGGCGAGCAGTACTTC. It yields the protein CASSLAPAIGEQYF.

V is TRBV30 and J is TRBJ1-5; the D is unclear. The CDR3 is 13 residues long. Trimming pared 2 bases from V and 7 bases from J, leaving 12 bases between. Germline values: CDR1 GTSNPN, CDR2 SVGIG (reference sequence). CDR3 coding DNA: TGTGCCTGGAGTACCCGGGAGAGACAGCCCCAGCATTTT. It is translated as CAWSTRERQPQHF.

The chain is built from TRBV5-5 and TRBJ2-3; D remains unclear. The CDR3 contains 15 residues. The germline gives CDR1 SGHKS, CDR2 YYEKEE (reference sequence). The germline V and J ends were trimmed by 0 bases and 1 base, with 9 bases remaining between them. CDR3 sequence (DNA): TGTGCCAGCAGCTTGGCTCGGAGAGGCACAGATACGCAGTATTTT. It is translated as CASSLARRGTDTQYF.

V and J are TRBV2 and TRBJ2-2; D might be TRBD1 (6 bases). The CDR3 loop spans 15 amino acids. V gave up 2 bases and J gave up 0 bases, with 7 bases separating them. The germline CDR1 and CDR2 sequences are SNHLY and FYNNEI. The CDR3 loop is CASSENRANTGELFF. CDR3 sequence (DNA): TGTGCCAGCAGTGAAAACAGGGCGAACACCGGGGAGCTGTTTTTT.

This chain joins TRBV7-9 and TRBJ2-7, with D possibly matching TRBD1 (6 bases). With 1 base removed from V and 0 bases from J, the gap between germline ends came to 7 bases. Per the germline V gene, CDR1 is SEHNR and CDR2 is FQNEAQ (reference sequence). The CDR3 covers 14 residues. CDR3 sequence (DNA): TGTGCCAGCAGCTTAGTGGACAGCTCCTACGAGCAGTACTTC. The encoded protein is CASSLVDSSYEQYF.

J is TRBJ1-2 and V is TRBV11-2, with 7 bases fitting TRBD1. The V gene end was trimmed by 4 bases and the J gene end by 4 bases; junction bases not matched to a gene: 3. CDR1 and CDR2 (germline): SGHAT, FQNNGV. The CDR3 runs to 13 residues. The CDR3 loop reads CASSSRGGYGYTF. CDR3 nucleotide sequence: TGTGCCAGCAGCTCCAGGGGGGGCTATGGCTACACCTTC.

As for this clone: The sample has other DNA sequences that encode this CDR3 too. The rearrangement joins TRBV30 to TRBJ1-1; maybe TRBD1 (6 bases). Per the germline V gene, CDR1 is GTSNPN and CDR2 is SVGIG (reference sequence). The CDR3 runs 13 residues. Trimming left V 2 bases short and J 2 bases short, with 9 bases between. Here the CDR3 reads CAWSRGGNTEAFF. The CDR3 DNA is TGTGCCTGGAGTAGGGGGGGTAACACTGAAGCTTTCTTT.

V and J are TRBV7-2 and TRBJ1-1; perhaps TRBD1 as D (6 bases). V lost 3 bases and J 1 base, leaving 15 bases between the germline ends. Germline loops: CDR1 SGHTA, CDR2 FQGNSA. This CDR3 is 16 amino acids long. This CDR3 is CASSLGTGKSNTEAFF. CDR3 bases: TGTGCCAGCAGCTTGGGTACAGGGAAGTCGAACACTGAAGCTTTCTTT.

This clone occurred once. The chain uses TRBV5-4 and TRBJ2-2, with 10 bases fitting TRBD2. Germline V gene lookup returns CDR1 SGHNT and CDR2 YYREEE (reference sequence). This CDR3 spans 19 amino acids. The junction had 8 bases not matched to a gene; V was cut back by 0 bases and J by 0 bases. Here the CDR3 reads CASSLGLGSGGANTGELFF. CDR3 in DNA: TGTGCCAGCAGCTTGGGGCTGGGAAGCGGGGGGGCGAACACCGGGGAGCTGTTTTTT.

The CDR3, as DNA: TGTGCCAGCAGCCCCCGCATTGGGGACTCCTACAATGAGCAGTTCTTC. Translation gives CASSPRIGDSYNEQFF. The V call is TRBV11-3, the J call TRBJ2-1, with no clear D. V was pared by 5 bases and J by 0 bases, with 14 bases between. Per germline, CDR1 SGHNT and CDR2 YENEEA. The CDR3 has 16 residues.

V usage is TRBV19 and J usage is TRBJ2-5, with D maybe TRBD1 (5 bases). Germline CDR1 and CDR2: LNHDA and SQIVND (reference sequence). This CDR3 has 14 residues. Trimming cost V 5 bases and J 0 bases, with 10 bases left between them. CDR3: CASSATANQETQYF. The CDR3 DNA reads as TGTGCCAGTAGTGCGACAGCGAACCAAGAGACCCAGTACTTC.

This clone was counted only a few times. The rearrangement uses TRBV30 and TRBJ1-5; D gene uncertain. Trimming took 1 base from V and 0 from J, leaving 10 bases between them. This CDR3 comprises 15 residues. Germline values: CDR1 GTSNPN, CDR2 SVGIG (reference sequence). This CDR3 reads CAWSGPGISNQPQHF. As DNA, the CDR3 is TGTGCCTGGAGTGGGCCGGGCATTAGCAATCAGCCCCAGCATTTT.

This sequence joins TRBV30 and TRBJ1-1; 7 bases fit TRBD1. There are 13 residues in the CDR3. With 2 bases clipped from V and 5 bases from J, the junction kept 5 bases outside the gene matches. Germline lookup yields CDR1 GTSNPN and CDR2 SVGIG (reference sequence). This CDR3 reads CAWSQHRGTEAFF. The CDR3 coding sequence is TGTGCCTGGAGTCAACACAGGGGTACTGAAGCTTTCTTT.

The V call is TRBV18, the J call TRBJ2-1, with 8 nucleotides matching TRBD2. Germline V gives CDR1 KGHSH, CDR2 LQKENI. The CDR3 totals 16 residues. Losses at the gene ends were 3 bases for V and 2 bases for J; bases not matched to a gene: 6. CDR3 sequence reads: CASSPIAGSAYNEQFF. CDR3 sequence (DNA): TGTGCCAGCTCACCGATAGCGGGGTCGGCCTACAATGAGCAGTTCTTC.

This clone was observed a single time. V gene TRBV19 combines with J gene TRBJ2-7, with 7 nucleotides matching TRBD1. J lost 2 bases, V lost 4 bases, and 11 bases had no gene match. Germline V lookup: CDR1 LNHDA, CDR2 SQIVND (reference sequence). The CDR3 is made up of 16 amino acids. This chain's CDR3 is CASSTKSRDSPYEQYF. The CDR3 DNA reads as TGTGCCAGTAGTACAAAGAGCCGGGACAGCCCCTACGAGCAGTACTTC. Together with reference TRBV19 and TRBJ2-7, the CDR3 gives the full variable domain: DGGITQSPKYLFRKEGQNVTLSCEQNLNHDAMYWYRQDPGQGLRLIYYSQIVNDFQKGDIAEGYSVSREKKESFPLTVTSAQKNPTAFYLCASSTKSRDSPYEQYFGPGTRLTVT.

The chain has TRBV5-4 and TRBJ1-6, with 8 bases fitting TRBD1. Per germline, CDR1 SGHNT and CDR2 YYREEE (reference sequence). The CDR3 has 15 residues. Trimming removed 3 bases from V and 5 bases from J; junction bases left unmatched: 4. This CDR3 reads CASSSGQANNSPLHF. The DNA for the CDR3 is TGTGCCAGCAGCTCGGGACAGGCAAATAATTCACCCCTCCACTTT.

The V gene is TRBV5-5, the J gene TRBJ1-4, with D uncertain. Trimming shortened V by 2 bases and J by 4 bases, and 12 bases separated the two germline ends. CDR1 SGHKS and CDR2 YYEKEE come from the germline V gene (reference sequence). The CDR3 has 15 residues. The CDR3 spells CASSLGPGVNEKLFF. DNA of the CDR3: TGTGCCAGCAGCTTAGGACCCGGGGTTAATGAAAAACTGTTTTTT.

The gene calls are TRBV29-1 and TRBJ2-7, with D uncertain. CDR3 length: 15 amino acids. V lost 1 base to trimming and J lost 2 bases, with 15 bases between them. CDR1 and CDR2 (germline): SQVTM, ANQGSEA. The CDR3 nucleotides read TGCAGCGTTGAAGCAAGGACGGGTAGGGCCTACGAGCAGTACTTC. This codes for CSVEARTGRAYEQYF.

The CDR3 loop is CSVGGTGNTIYF. In DNA, the CDR3 is TGCAGCGTTGGGGGAACTGGAAACACCATATATTTT. The chain is built from TRBV29-1 and TRBJ1-3; D is uncertain. This CDR3 region has 12 residues. The V gene lost 4 bases and the J gene lost 2 bases, with 6 bases spanning the gap. The germline V gene encodes CDR1 SQVTM and CDR2 ANQGSEA.

This rearrangement joins TRBV6-5 to TRBJ2-7, with 9 positions matching TRBD1. V lost 8 bases and J lost 0; bases outside the gene matches: 2. Germline lookup yields CDR1 MNHEY and CDR2 SVGAGI. This CDR3 is 13 amino acids long. The CDR3 DNA reads as TGTGCCAGCGGACAGGGGAGCTCCTACGAGCAGTACTTC. Its protein is CASGQGSSYEQYF.